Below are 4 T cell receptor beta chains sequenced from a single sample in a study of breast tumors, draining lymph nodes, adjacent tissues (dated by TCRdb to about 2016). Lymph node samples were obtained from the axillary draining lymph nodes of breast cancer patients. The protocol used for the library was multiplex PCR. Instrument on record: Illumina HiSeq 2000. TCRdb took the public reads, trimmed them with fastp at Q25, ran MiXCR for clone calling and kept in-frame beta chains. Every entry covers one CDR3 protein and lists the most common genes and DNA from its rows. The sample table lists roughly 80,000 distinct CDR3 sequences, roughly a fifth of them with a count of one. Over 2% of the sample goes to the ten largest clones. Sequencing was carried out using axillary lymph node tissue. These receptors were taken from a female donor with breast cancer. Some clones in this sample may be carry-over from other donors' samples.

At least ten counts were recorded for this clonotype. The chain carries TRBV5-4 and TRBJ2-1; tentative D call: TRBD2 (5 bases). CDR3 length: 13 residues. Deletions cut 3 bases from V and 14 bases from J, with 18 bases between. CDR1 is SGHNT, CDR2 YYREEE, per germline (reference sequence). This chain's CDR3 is CASSSPLNVGEFF. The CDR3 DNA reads TGTGCCAGCAGCTCCCCCCTAAACGTCGGGGAGTTCTTC.

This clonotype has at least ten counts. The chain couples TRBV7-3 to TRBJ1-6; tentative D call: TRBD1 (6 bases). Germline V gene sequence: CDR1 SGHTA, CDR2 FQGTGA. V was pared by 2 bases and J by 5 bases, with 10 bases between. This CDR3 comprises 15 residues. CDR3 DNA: TGTGCCAGCAGCTTACAGGGGAATAATAATTCACCCCTCCACTTT. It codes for CASSLQGNNNSPLHF.

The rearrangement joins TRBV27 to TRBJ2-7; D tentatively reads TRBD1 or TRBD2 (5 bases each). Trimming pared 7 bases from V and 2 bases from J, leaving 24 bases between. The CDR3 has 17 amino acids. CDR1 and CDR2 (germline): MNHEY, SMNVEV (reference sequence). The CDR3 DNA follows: TGTGCCAGCATCTTCTTAGGGACCCACGGTGTGGCCTACGAGCAGTACTTC. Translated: CASIFLGTHGVAYEQYF.

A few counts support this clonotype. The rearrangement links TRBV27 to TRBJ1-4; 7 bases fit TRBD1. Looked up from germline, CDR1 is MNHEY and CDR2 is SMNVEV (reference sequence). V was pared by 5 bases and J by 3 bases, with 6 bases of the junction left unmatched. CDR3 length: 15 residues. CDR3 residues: CASSLGGQPNEKLFF. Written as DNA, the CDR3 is TGTGCCAGCAGTCTAGGGGGACAGCCTAATGAAAAACTGTTTTTT.